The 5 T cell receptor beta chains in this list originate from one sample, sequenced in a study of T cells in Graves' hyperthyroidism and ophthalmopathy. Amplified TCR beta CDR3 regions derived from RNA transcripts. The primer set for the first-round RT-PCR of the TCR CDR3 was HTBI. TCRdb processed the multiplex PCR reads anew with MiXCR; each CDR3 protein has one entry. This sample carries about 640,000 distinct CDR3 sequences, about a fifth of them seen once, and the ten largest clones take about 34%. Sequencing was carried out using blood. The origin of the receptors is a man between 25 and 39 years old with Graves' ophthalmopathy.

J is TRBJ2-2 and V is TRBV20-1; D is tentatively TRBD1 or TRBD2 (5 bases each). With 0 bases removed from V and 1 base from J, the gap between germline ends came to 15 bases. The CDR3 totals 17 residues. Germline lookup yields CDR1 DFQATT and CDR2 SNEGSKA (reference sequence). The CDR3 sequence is CSARDSIGTVNTGELFF. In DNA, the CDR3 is TGCAGTGCTAGAGACTCGATAGGGACGGTGAACACCGGGGAGCTGTTTTTT.

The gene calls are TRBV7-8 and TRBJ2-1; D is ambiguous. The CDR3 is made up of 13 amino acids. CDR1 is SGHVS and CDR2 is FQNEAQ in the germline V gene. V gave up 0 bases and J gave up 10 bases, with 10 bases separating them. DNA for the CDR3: TGTGCCAGCAGCTTAGCCGGAAGGATGGAGCAGTTCTTC. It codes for CASSLAGRMEQFF. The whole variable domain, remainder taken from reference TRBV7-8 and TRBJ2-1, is GAGVSQSPRYKVAKRGQDVALRCDPISGHVSLFWYQQALGQGPEFLTYFQNEAQLDKSGLPSDRFFAERPEGSVSTLKIQRTQQEDSAVYLCASSLAGRMEQFFGPGTRLTVL.

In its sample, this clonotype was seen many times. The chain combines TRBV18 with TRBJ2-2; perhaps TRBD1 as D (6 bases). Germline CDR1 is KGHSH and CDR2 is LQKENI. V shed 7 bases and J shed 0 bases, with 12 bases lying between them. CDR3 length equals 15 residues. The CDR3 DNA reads TGTGCCAGCTTACAGGGACAACCGAACACCGGGGAGCTGTTTTTT. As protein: CASLQGQPNTGELFF.

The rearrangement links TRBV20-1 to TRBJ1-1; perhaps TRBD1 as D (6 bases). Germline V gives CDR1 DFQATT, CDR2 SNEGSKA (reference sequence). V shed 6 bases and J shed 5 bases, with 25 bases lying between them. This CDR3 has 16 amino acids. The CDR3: CSAQRGGALVGTEAFF. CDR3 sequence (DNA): TGCAGTGCGCAAAGGGGGGGGGCGCTAGTCGGTACTGAAGCTTTCTTT.

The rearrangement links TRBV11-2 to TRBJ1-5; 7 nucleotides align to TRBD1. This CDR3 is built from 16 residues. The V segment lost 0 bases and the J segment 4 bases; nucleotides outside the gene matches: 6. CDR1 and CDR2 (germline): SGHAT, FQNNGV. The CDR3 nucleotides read TGTGCCAGCAGCTTAGATAACGCAGGGGGGAATCAGCCCCAGCATTTT. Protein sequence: CASSLDNAGGNQPQHF.